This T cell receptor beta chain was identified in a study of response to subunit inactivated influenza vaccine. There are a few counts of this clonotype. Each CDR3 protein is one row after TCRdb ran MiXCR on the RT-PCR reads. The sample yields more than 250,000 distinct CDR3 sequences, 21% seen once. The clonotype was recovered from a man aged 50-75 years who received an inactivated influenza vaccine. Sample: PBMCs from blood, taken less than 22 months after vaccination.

CDR3 sequence reads: CASSLVRGEQFF. The CDR3, as DNA: TGTGCCAGCAGCCTCGTAAGGGGAGAGCAGTTCTTC. This chain joins TRBV3-1 and TRBJ2-1; D is perhaps TRBD1 (5 bases). This CDR3 has 12 residues. V shed 4 bases and J shed 10 bases, with 11 bases lying between them. Germline CDR1 reads LGHDT; CDR2 reads YNNKEL (reference sequence).